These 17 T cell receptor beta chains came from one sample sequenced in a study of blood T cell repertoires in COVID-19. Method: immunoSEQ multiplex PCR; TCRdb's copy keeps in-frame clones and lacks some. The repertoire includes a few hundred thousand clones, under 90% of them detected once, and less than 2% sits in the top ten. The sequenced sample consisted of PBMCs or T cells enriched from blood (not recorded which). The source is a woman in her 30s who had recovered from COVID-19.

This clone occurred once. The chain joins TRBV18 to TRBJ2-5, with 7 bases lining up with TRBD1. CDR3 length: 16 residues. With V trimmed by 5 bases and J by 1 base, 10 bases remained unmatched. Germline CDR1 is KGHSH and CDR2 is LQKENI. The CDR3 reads CASSSTFRQGQETQYF. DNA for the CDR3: TGTGCCAGCTCATCCACTTTCCGACAGGGCCAAGAGACCCAGTACTTC.

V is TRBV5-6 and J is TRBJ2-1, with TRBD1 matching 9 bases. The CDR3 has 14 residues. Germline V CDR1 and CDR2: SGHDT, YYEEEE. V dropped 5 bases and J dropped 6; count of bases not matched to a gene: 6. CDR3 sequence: CASRSGQGSNEQFF. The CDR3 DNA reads TGTGCCAGCAGGTCGGGACAGGGTAGCAATGAGCAGTTCTTC.

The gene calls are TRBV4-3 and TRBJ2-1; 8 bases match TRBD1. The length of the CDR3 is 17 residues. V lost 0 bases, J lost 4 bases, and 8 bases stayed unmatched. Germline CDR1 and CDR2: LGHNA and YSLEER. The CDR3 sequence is CASSQDGPGQAYNEQFF. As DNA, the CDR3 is TGCGCCAGCAGCCAAGATGGACCGGGACAGGCATACAATGAGCAGTTCTTC.

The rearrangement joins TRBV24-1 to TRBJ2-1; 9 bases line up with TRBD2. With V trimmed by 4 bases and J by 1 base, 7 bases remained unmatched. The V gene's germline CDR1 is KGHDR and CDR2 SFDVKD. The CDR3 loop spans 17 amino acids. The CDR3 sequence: CATSDPRSGGSYNEQFF. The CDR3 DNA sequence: TGTGCCACCAGTGACCCCCGCAGCGGGGGGTCCTACAATGAGCAGTTCTTC.

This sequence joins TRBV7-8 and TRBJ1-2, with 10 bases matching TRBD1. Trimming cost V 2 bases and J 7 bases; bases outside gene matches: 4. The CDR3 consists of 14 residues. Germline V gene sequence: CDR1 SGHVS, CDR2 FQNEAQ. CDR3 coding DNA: TGTGCCAGCAGCTTAACGACAGGGGGCCGTGGCTACACCTTC. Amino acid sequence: CASSLTTGGRGYTF.

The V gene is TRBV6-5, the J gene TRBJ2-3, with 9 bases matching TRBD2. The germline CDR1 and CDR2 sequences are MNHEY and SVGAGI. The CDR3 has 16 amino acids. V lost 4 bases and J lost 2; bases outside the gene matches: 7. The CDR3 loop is CASSLAGADITDTQYF. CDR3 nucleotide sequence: TGTGCCAGCAGTTTAGCGGGAGCCGACATCACAGATACGCAGTATTTT.

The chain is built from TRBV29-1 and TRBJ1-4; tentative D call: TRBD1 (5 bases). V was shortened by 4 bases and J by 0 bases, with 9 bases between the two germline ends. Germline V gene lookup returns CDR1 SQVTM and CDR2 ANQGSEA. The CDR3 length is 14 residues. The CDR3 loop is CSVVGASTNEKLFF. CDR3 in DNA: TGCAGCGTTGTAGGGGCCTCAACTAATGAAAAACTGTTTTTT.

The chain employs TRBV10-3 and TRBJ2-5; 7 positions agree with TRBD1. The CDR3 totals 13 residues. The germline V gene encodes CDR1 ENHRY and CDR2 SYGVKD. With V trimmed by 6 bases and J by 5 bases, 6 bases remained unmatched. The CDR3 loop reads CAIRGTARETQYF. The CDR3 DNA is TGTGCCATCAGGGGGACAGCCAGGGAGACCCAGTACTTC.

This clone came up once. CDR3 loop: CASSLGLGSGTDTQYF. CDR3 nucleotides: TGTGCCAGCAGCTTAGGCTTGGGGTCGGGGACAGATACGCAGTATTTT. The V call is TRBV7-6, the J call TRBJ2-3; a possible D gene is TRBD2 (5 bases). The CDR3 runs to 16 residues. Germline V gene data show CDR1 as SGHVS and CDR2 as FNYEAQ. V shed 1 base and J shed 3 bases, with 14 bases lying between them.

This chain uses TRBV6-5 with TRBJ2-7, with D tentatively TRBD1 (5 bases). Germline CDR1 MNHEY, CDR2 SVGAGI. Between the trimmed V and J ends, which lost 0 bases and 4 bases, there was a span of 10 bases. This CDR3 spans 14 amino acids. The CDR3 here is CASSYSGAWYEQYF. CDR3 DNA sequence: TGTGCCAGCAGTTACTCTGGGGCCTGGTACGAGCAGTACTTC.

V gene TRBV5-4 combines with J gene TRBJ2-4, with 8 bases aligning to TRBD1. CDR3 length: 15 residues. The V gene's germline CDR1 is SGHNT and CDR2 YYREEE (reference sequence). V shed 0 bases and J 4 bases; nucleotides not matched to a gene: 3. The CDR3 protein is CASSLGTGIKNIQYF. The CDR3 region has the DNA TGTGCCAGCAGCTTGGGGACAGGGATTAAAAACATTCAGTACTTC. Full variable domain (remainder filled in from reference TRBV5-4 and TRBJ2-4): ETGVTQSPTHLIKTRGQQVTLRCSSQSGHNTVSWYQQALGQGPQFIFQYYREEENGRGNFPPRFSGLQFPNYSSELNVNALELDDSALYLCASSLGTGIKNIQYFGAGTRLSVL.

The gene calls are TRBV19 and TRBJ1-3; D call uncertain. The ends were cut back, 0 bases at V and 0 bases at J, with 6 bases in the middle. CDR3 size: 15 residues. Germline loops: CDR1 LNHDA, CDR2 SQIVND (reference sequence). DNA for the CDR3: TGTGCCAGTAGTATAGAGGGCTTCTCTGGAAACACCATATATTTT. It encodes CASSIEGFSGNTIYF.

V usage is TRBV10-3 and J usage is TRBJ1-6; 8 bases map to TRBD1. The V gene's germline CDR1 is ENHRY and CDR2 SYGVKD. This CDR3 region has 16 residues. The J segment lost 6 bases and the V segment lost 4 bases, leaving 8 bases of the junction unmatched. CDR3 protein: CAISGETGDPNSPLHF. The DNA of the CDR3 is TGTGCCATCAGTGGTGAGACAGGGGATCCTAATTCACCCCTCCACTTT.

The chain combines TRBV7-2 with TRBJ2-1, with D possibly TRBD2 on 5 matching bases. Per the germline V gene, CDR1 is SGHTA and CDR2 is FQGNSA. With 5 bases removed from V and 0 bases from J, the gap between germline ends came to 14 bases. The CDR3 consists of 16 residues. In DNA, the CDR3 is TGTGCCAGCAGCCAAGACTACCAAAGCTCCTACAATGAGCAGTTCTTC. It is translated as CASSQDYQSSYNEQFF.

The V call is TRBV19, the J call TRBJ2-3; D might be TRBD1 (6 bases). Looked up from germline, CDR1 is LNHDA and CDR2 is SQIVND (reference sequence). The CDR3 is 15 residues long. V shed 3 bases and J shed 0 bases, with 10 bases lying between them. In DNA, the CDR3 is TGTGCCAGTAGTATCGACAGGAGAAGCACAGATACGCAGTATTTT. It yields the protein CASSIDRRSTDTQYF.

The CDR3 DNA sequence: TGTGCCAGCAGTGACCAGACAGGGGTGAATAATTCACCCCTCCACTTT. Its protein product is CASSDQTGVNNSPLHF. This chain joins TRBV6-1 and TRBJ1-6; 8 positions match TRBD1. CDR1 is MNHNS, CDR2 SASEGT, per germline. This CDR3 comprises 16 residues. V lost 3 bases and J lost 5; bases outside the gene matches: 6.

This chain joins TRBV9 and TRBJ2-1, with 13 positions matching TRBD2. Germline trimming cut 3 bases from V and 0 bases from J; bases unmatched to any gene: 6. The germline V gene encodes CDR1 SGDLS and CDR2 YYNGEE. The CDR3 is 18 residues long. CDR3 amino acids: CASSDGTSGMSSYNEQFF. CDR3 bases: TGTGCCAGCAGCGATGGGACTAGCGGGATGAGCTCCTACAATGAGCAGTTCTTC.